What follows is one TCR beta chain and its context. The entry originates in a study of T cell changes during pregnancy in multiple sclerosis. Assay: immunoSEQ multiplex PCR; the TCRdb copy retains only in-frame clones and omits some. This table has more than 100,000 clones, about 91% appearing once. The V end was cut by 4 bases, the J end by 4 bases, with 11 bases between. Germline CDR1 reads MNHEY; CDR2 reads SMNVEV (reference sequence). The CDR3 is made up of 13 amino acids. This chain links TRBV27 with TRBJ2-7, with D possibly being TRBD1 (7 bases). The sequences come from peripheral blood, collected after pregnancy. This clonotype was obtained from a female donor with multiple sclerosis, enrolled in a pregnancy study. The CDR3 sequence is CASSYRGGYEQYF. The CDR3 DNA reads TGTGCCAGCAGTTACAGGGGAGGTTACGAGCAGTACTTC.